These 4 T cell receptor beta chains originate from one sample sequenced in a study of regulatory T cells in long-lasting Graves disease. Libraries of TCR beta came from iRepertoire HTBI primers plus Arm-PCR of CDR3 regions. TCRdb re-called the multiplex PCR reads with MiXCR, one entry per CDR3 protein. The sample records around 500,000 distinct CDR3 sequences, around 16% being singletons. This sample's time point: newly diagnosed GD, antithyroid drugs for less than 3 months. The TCR library was made from RNA extracted from PBMCs. The sample was also linked to a second study, of T cells in Graves' hyperthyroidism and ophthalmopathy.

The source was peripheral blood mononuclear cells (PBMCs), collected at new diagnosis, from a patient treated with antithyroid drugs. These receptors came from a woman aged 35-60 years with Graves disease.

This clonotype was detected ten times or more. The chain recombines TRBV11-2 with TRBJ2-2, with TRBD1 as a possible D gene (6 bases). The CDR3 length is 18 residues. The V and J ends lost 5 bases and 5 bases respectively, with 24 bases between them. Germline CDR1 is SGHAT and CDR2 is FQNNGV. CDR3 DNA: TGTGCCAGCAGCCGTTCACAGGGTTTCCGGCAGGGTACCGGGGAGCTGTTTTTT. Its protein is CASSRSQGFRQGTGELFF.

This clonotype was seen at least ten times. The chain links TRBV7-2 to TRBJ2-1, with 9 bases aligning to TRBD2. The CDR3 totals 17 residues. V was pared by 5 bases and J by 8 bases, with 16 bases of the junction left unmatched. Germline V gene sequence: CDR1 SGHTA, CDR2 FQGNSA. The CDR3 DNA is TGTGCCAGCAGCCGGGGGTTCGCGGGGGGGACCTCTTATGAGCAGTTCTTC. Translated: CASSRGFAGGTSYEQFF.

This rearrangement joins TRBV19 to TRBJ2-2; D is perhaps TRBD1 or TRBD2 (5 bases each). The V gene lost 8 bases and the J gene lost 1 base, with 11 bases spanning the gap. Germline V CDR1 and CDR2: LNHDA, SQIVND (reference sequence). The CDR3 loop spans 14 amino acids. The CDR3 nucleotides are TGTGCCAGTGAGGGGTCAATGAACACCGGGGAGCTGTTTTTT. Translating gives CASEGSMNTGELFF.

This clonotype was seen at least ten times. This chain connects TRBV20-1 to TRBJ1-5, with no clear D. V lost 6 bases, J lost 5 bases, and 14 bases lay in between. CDR1 is DFQATT and CDR2 is SNEGSKA in the germline V gene (reference sequence). The CDR3 is 13 amino acids. CDR3 loop: CSATFGGDQPQHF. CDR3 DNA sequence: TGCAGTGCAACCTTTGGCGGGGATCAGCCCCAGCATTTT.